A single sample gave rise to the 20 T cell receptor beta chains below, sequenced in a study of OX40 agonist ivuxolimab in advanced cancers. Measured with immunoSEQ multiplex PCR; TCRdb has only the in-frame clones, and not every one. The table records around 85,000 clones, 91% of them present only once. This specimen consisted of CD4+ or CD8+ T cells sorted from blood, obtained in a trial of the OX40 agonist ivuxolimab. Every receptor here comes from an adult with an advanced solid tumor such as melanoma, head and neck, liver or kidney cancer.

Only a few counts were recorded for this clone. This rearrangement joins TRBV28 to TRBJ1-3; 8 nucleotides match TRBD1. CDR3 length equals 14 residues. CDR1 MDHEN and CDR2 SYDVKM come from the germline V gene. Trimming cost V 5 bases and J 1 base; bases outside gene matches: 1. CDR3 nucleotides: TGTGCCAGCAGTCGACAGGGGTCTGGAAACACCATATATTTT. Its protein is CASSRQGSGNTIYF.

The chain employs TRBV9 and TRBJ1-2; TRBD1 matches 8 bases. Trimming cost V 0 bases and J 2 bases; bases outside gene matches: 0. Germline V gene data show CDR1 as SGDLS and CDR2 as YYNGEE. The CDR3 spans 14 residues. CDR3 DNA sequence: TGTGCCAGCAGCGTAGGACAGGGGAACTATGGCTACACCTTC. Protein: CASSVGQGNYGYTF.

This clone has only one observation. The V gene is TRBV11-2, the J gene TRBJ1-3; D remains unclear. Germline CDR1 reads SGHAT; CDR2 reads FQNNGV. The CDR3 consists of 14 residues. V lost 6 bases, J lost 4 bases, and 13 bases lay in between. In DNA, the CDR3 is TGTGCCAGCAGTCCTGCGGGAATAGGAAACACCATATATTTT. Translation gives CASSPAGIGNTIYF.

The J gene is TRBJ1-4, the V gene TRBV6-1, with 8 bases aligning to TRBD1. V dropped 6 bases and J dropped 7; count of bases not matched to a gene: 10. CDR3 size: 15 residues. CDR1 is MNHNS, CDR2 SASEGT, per germline. The CDR3 DNA is TGTGCCAGCAGGAGAACCAAGGGACAGGCTGAAAAACTGTTTTTT. This translates into CASRRTKGQAEKLFF.

The chain carries TRBV6-5 and TRBJ2-6; D is unclear. CDR1 MNHEY and CDR2 SVGAGI come from the germline V gene. V gave up 3 bases and J gave up 2 bases, with 8 bases separating them. The CDR3 sequence is 15 residues long. The CDR3 DNA reads as TGTGCCAGCAGTTATCCCCCGCCTGGGGCCAACGTCCTGACTTTC. As protein: CASSYPPPGANVLTF.

This clone was seen once. The same CDR3 arises from other DNA sequences in this sample as well. The gene calls are TRBV11-2 and TRBJ2-1; 8 bases map to TRBD2. The CDR3 is made up of 14 amino acids. Per germline, CDR1 SGHAT and CDR2 FQNNGV. V lost 1 base and J lost 7; bases outside the gene matches: 3. CDR3 DNA: TGTGCCAGCAGCTTAGGACTAGCGAATAATGAGCAGTTCTTC. Protein: CASSLGLANNEQFF.

The V gene is TRBV14, the J gene TRBJ2-3; D assignment may be TRBD1 or TRBD2 (5 bases each). Germline V gene sequence: CDR1 SGHDN, CDR2 FVKESK. The CDR3 has 16 residues. V was trimmed by 1 base and J by 4 bases, leaving 15 bases between them. CDR3 loop: CASSQAWGNRADTQYF. CDR3 bases: TGTGCCAGCAGCCAAGCGTGGGGGAACAGAGCAGATACGCAGTATTTT.

This clone has just a few counts. The chain uses TRBV27 and TRBJ2-1, with 9 bases that match TRBD1. V was clipped by 7 bases and J by 6 bases; unmatched bases: 13. CDR3 length: 16 amino acids. Germline loops: CDR1 MNHEY, CDR2 SMNVEV (reference sequence). The chain's CDR3 is CASTLSLGTGFNEQFF. CDR3 DNA sequence: TGTGCCAGCACTCTCTCCCTAGGGACAGGGTTCAATGAGCAGTTCTTC.

CDR3 region: CASSPPSRVGGYTF. The DNA for the CDR3 is TGTGCCAGCTCACCACCGAGTAGGGTTGGCGGCTACACCTTC. This chain uses TRBV18 with TRBJ1-2; D remains ambiguous. Germline-derived CDR1 and CDR2 are KGHSH and LQKENI. V gave up 0 bases and J gave up 8 bases, with 13 bases separating them. The CDR3 contains 14 residues.

The J gene is TRBJ1-4, the V gene TRBV6-6, with a weak D call TRBD1 (5 bases). The V and J ends lost 7 bases and 5 bases respectively, with 11 bases between them. Germline V gene sequence: CDR1 MNHNY, CDR2 SVGAGI (reference sequence). This CDR3 has 13 residues. The chain's CDR3 is CASKPGLNEKLFF. The DNA for the CDR3 is TGTGCCAGCAAACCGGGGCTCAATGAAAAACTGTTTTTT.

CDR3 nucleotides: TGTGCCAGCAGCCCGATAGGGAGCCGCGAAGCTTTCTTT. It yields the protein CASSPIGSREAFF. The V call is TRBV9, the J call TRBJ1-1; no firm D call. Looked up from germline, CDR1 is SGDLS and CDR2 is YYNGEE. The CDR3 loop spans 13 amino acids. V lost 4 bases, J lost 8 bases, and 15 bases lay in between.

CDR3 nucleotides: TGTGCCAGTAGTACCCCCGCCGGCACAGATACGCAGTATTTT. It translates to CASSTPAGTDTQYF. The V and J genes are TRBV19 and TRBJ2-3; the D is unclear. Trimming removed 4 bases at V and 1 base at J, with 9 bases between. The CDR3 totals 14 residues. CDR1 and CDR2 from the germline V gene are LNHDA and SQIVND (reference sequence).

The rearrangement links TRBV5-1 to TRBJ2-3; a possible D gene is TRBD1 (6 bases). Germline V lookup: CDR1 SGHRS, CDR2 YFSETQ. CDR3 length equals 13 residues. The V end was cut by 4 bases, the J end by 4 bases, with 10 bases between. The CDR3, as DNA: TGCGCCAGCAGCGGGGACAATTCAGATACGCAGTATTTT. It encodes CASSGDNSDTQYF.

This sequence joins TRBV27 and TRBJ1-5; D not resolved. CDR3 length: 16 amino acids. V was shortened by 4 bases and J by 6 bases, with 19 bases between the two germline ends. CDR1 is MNHEY and CDR2 is SMNVEV in the germline V gene (reference sequence). This CDR3 reads CASSWQVIERVQPQHF. In DNA form, the CDR3 reads TGTGCCAGCAGTTGGCAGGTAATAGAAAGAGTTCAGCCCCAGCATTTT.

Concerning this clone itself: One end of the junction is discordant with germline, which a read error may explain. The V call is TRBV5-1, the J call TRBJ2-7; the match to TRBD1 covers 8 bases. Germline V lookup: CDR1 SGHRS, CDR2 YFSETQ. The CDR3 has 15 amino acids. In nucleotides, the CDR3 is TGCGCCAGCAGTTTGGGGGGACAGGTCGCCTACGAGCAGTACTTC. Its translation is CASSLGGQVAYEQYF.

The rearrangement uses TRBV5-1 and TRBJ2-5; D possibly corresponds to TRBD2 (6 bases). The CDR3 covers 14 residues. Germline loops: CDR1 SGHRS, CDR2 YFSETQ. V gave up 0 bases and J gave up 5 bases, with 11 bases separating them. CDR3 sequence (DNA): TGCGCCAGCAGCTTGGCTGGAGGGTACGAGACCCAGTACTTC. Translating it yields CASSLAGGYETQYF.

The CDR3 sequence is CASSLGHLLSGNTIYF. The CDR3 DNA reads TGTGCCAGCAGTTTAGGACACCTTCTCTCTGGAAACACCATATATTTT. This chain links TRBV28 with TRBJ1-3; a possible D gene is TRBD1 (5 bases). Germline CDR1 MDHEN, CDR2 SYDVKM. The CDR3 has 16 residues. The V end lost 2 bases, the J end lost 0 bases, and 11 bases lay between the germline ends.

This sequence joins TRBV6-5 and TRBJ2-4; tentatively, D is TRBD1 or TRBD2 (6 bases each). V was shortened by 4 bases and J by 5 bases, with 15 bases between the two germline ends. The CDR3 is 15 amino acids. Germline V CDR1 and CDR2: MNHEY, SVGAGI. The CDR3 coding sequence is TGTGCCAGCAGTTCCCGCCGGGGGCGTCAAAACATTCAGTACTTC. It yields the protein CASSSRRGRQNIQYF.

The chain is built from TRBV2 and TRBJ2-5, with D perhaps being TRBD1 or TRBD2 (5 bases each). V was clipped by 4 bases and J by 5 bases, with 8 bases between them. The CDR3 has 12 amino acids. CDR1 and CDR2 (germline): SNHLY, FYNNEI. The CDR3: CASSGGWETQYF. The CDR3, as DNA: TGTGCCAGCAGTGGGGGGTGGGAGACCCAGTACTTC.

The chain employs TRBV5-5 and TRBJ2-7; possibly TRBD2 for D (7 bases). CDR1 and CDR2 (germline): SGHKS, YYEKEE (reference sequence). There are 14 residues in the CDR3. V lost 4 bases and J 7 bases, leaving 18 bases between the germline ends. As DNA, the CDR3 is TGTGCCAGCAGCCGCATAGGGGGGGCAGAGGAGCAGTACTTC. Its protein product is CASSRIGGAEEQYF.